This T cell receptor beta chain is drawn from a study of blood T cell repertoires in COVID-19. Study-wide context: Acute and convalescent COVID-19 samples came from the United States, Italy and Spain.

The protocol was immunoSEQ multiplex PCR, while the TCRdb copy is restricted to in-frame clones and leaves out a portion. The data contain 250,000 to 300,000 clones, roughly nine tenths of them singletons. The sample comprised peripheral blood. The receptor's source is a woman in her 30s with COVID-19, enrolled during active disease.

CDR3 sequence (DNA): TGTGCCAGCAGCCTTGGAGGGGAAGGGAACTATGGCTACACCTTC. As protein: CASSLGGEGNYGYTF. The gene calls are TRBV28 and TRBJ1-2; possible D gene TRBD1, 5 bases. Deletions cut 6 bases from V and 2 bases from J, with 16 bases between. The CDR3 totals 15 residues. Germline loops: CDR1 MDHEN, CDR2 SYDVKM.